This T cell receptor (beta chain) derives from a study of T cells in Graves' hyperthyroidism and ophthalmopathy. There are 14 residues in the CDR3. Per germline, CDR1 SNHLY and CDR2 FYNNEI. V lost 6 bases, J lost 3 bases, and 4 bases stayed unmatched. This clonotype was recorded many times. Amplified TCR beta CDR3 regions came from RNA transcripts. The HTBI primer set drove a first-round RT-PCR of the TCR CDR3. One entry per CDR3 protein, called by TCRdb with MiXCR from the multiplex PCR reads. The repertoire consists of some 460,000 distinct CDR3 sequences, with 15% to 17% occurring once and the leading ten covering 12% to 15%.

Sequencing used blood. V is TRBV2 and J is TRBJ2-5, with 10 bases lining up with TRBD2. The clonotype comes from a young woman with Graves' hyperthyroidism. CDR3: CASRDSGGKETQYF. For the CDR3, the DNA is TGTGCCAGCAGGGATAGCGGGGGGAAAGAGACCCAGTACTTC.